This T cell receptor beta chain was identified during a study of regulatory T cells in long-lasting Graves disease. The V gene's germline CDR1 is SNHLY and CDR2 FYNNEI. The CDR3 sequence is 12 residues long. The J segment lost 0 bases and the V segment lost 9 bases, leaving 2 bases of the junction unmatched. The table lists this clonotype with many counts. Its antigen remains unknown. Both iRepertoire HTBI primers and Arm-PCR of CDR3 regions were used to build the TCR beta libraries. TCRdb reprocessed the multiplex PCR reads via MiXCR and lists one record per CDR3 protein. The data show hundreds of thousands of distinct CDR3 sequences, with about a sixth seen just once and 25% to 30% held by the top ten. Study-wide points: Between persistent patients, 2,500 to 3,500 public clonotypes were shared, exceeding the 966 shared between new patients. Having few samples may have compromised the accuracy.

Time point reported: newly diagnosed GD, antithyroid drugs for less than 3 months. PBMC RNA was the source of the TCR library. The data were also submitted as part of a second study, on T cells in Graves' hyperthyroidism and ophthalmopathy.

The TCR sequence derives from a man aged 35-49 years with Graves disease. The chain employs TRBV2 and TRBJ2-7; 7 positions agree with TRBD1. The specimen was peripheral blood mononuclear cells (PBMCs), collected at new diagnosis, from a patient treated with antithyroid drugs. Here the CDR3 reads CARRDSSYEQYF. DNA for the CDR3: TGTGCCAGAAGGGACAGCTCCTACGAGCAGTACTTC.